What follows are 14 T cell receptor beta chains derived from one specimen sequenced in a study of T cells in women clearing cervical HPV infection. Sequencing was performed with immunoSEQ multiplex PCR; in TCRdb, only in-frame clones are kept and a portion is missing. This table lists tens of thousands of clones. The specimen was blood buffy coat. The source is a woman aged 18-70 years with a cervical HPV16 infection that either progressed to CIN3+ or cleared (not recorded which).

A remark on this clone: The read falls 3 residues short of the CDR3 end, and the missing part is taken from the germline J gene. J is TRBJ1-6 and V is TRBV30; the D is unclear. Germline assignment: CDR1 GTSNPN and CDR2 SVGIG (reference sequence). The V end lost 5 bases, the J end lost 7 bases, and 12 bases lay between the germline ends. The CDR3 consists of 13 residues. The CDR3 is CAWGLTPNSPLHF. The DNA read from the CDR3 is TGTGCCTGGGGGCTTACCCCCAATTCACCC.

Points on this clone: Sequencing ends 3 residues short of the CDR3 end; the germline J gene provides the rest. The chain joins TRBV9 to TRBJ2-7; TRBD2 might be the D (7 bases). Trimming left V 0 bases short and J 2 bases short, with 12 bases between. Per germline, CDR1 SGDLS and CDR2 YYNGEE. CDR3 length equals 15 residues. Incomplete CDR3 DNA: TGTGCCAGCAGCGTAGGAGGGGGGGCAACCTACGAG. It encodes CASSVGGGATYE. The full-length CDR3 reads as CASSVGGGATYEQYF.

About this clone itself: Read data end 3 residues before the CDR3 end; the end is taken from the germline J gene. The rearrangement uses TRBV29-1 and TRBJ2-7, with 7 positions matching TRBD1. Unmatched junction bases numbered 2, after V lost 6 bases and J lost 0 bases. The CDR3 is 12 amino acids. In germline, CDR1 is SQVTM, CDR2 ANQGSEA. The CDR3 DNA, read in part, is TGCAGCGTCCGGGACAGCTCCTACGAG. Its translation is CSVRDSSYE. The entire CDR3 reads CSVRDSSYEQYF.

As regards this clone: With the read ending 3 residues before the CDR3 end, the germline J gene is used to fill in that end. The same CDR3 arises from other DNA sequences in this sample as well. This chain connects TRBV29-1 to TRBJ1-3; 12 positions agree with TRBD1. CDR3 length: 14 amino acids. The J segment lost 2 bases and the V segment lost 6 bases, leaving 2 bases of the junction unmatched. Germline assignment: CDR1 SQVTM and CDR2 ANQGSEA. The CDR3 loop is CSVGQGAAGNTIYF. CDR3 DNA, as far as it was read: TGCAGCGTGGGACAGGGGGCGGCTGGAAACACC.

Note on this clone: The read ends 3 residues before the CDR3 terminus; that terminus is restored from the germline J gene. The chain carries TRBV9 and TRBJ2-5; the D gene is possibly TRBD2 (6 bases). Trimming took off 3 bases at V and 5 bases at J, with 14 bases between the two ends. The CDR3 consists of 14 residues. Germline-derived CDR1 and CDR2 are SGDLS and YYNGEE. CDR3 residues: CASSGGLPGETQYF. The part of the CDR3 DNA that was read is TGTGCCAGCAGCGGGGGACTTCCGGGGGAGACC. Looking up the rest from reference TRBV9 and TRBJ2-5 gives the full variable domain: DSGVTQTPKHLITATGQRVTLRCSPRSGDLSVYWYQQSLDQGLQFLIQYYNGEERAKGNILERFSAQQFPDLHSELNLSSLELGDSALYFCASSGGLPGETQYFGPGTRLLVL.

For this clone: The read gets to within 3 residues of the CDR3 end, and the germline J gene fills in the rest. The rearrangement uses TRBV5-1 and TRBJ2-2, with a tentative D call TRBD1 (6 bases). In germline, CDR1 is SGHRS, CDR2 YFSETQ. The CDR3 contains 14 residues. The CDR3 bases that were read are TGCGCCAGCAGCTTGGGGACAGATAATGAAAAG. Protein: CASSLGTDNEK. The full CDR3 protein reads CASSLGTDNEKLFF.

A note on this clone: The CDR3 extends 3 residues past the end of the read, so its final part is completed from the germline J gene. V gene TRBV5-1 combines with J gene TRBJ2-5, with 7 bases lining up with TRBD1. The junction had 4 bases not matched to a gene; V was cut back by 4 bases and J by 1 base. Germline CDR1 and CDR2: SGHRS and YFSETQ. The CDR3 length is 14 residues. CDR3 bases read: TGCGCCAGCAGCGCCAAGGGGGCCCAAGAGACC. It translates to CASSAKGAQET. In full, the CDR3 reads CASSAKGAQETQYF.

On this clone itself: The read ends 3 residues before the CDR3 terminus; that terminus is restored from the germline J gene. V usage is TRBV18 and J usage is TRBJ1-2; the match to TRBD1 covers 9 bases. The germline V gene has CDR1 KGHSH and CDR2 LQKENI. The CDR3 is 15 amino acids. Incomplete CDR3 DNA: TGTGCCAGCTCAGTGTCGGACAGGGGTTCCTACGAC. Its translation: CASSVSDRGSYD. The whole CDR3 protein reads CASSVSDRGSYDYTF.

In the case of this clone: Read sequence stops 3 residues before the CDR3 end, and the germline J gene provides the missing end. The chain employs TRBV2 and TRBJ2-3; 8 nucleotides line up with TRBD1. The V gene end was trimmed by 3 bases and the J gene end by 0 bases; junction bases not matched to a gene: 2. This CDR3 spans 15 amino acids. Per germline, CDR1 SNHLY and CDR2 FYNNEI. The sequenced part of the CDR3 DNA is TGTGCCAGCAGTGAGGACAGGGACAGCACAGATACG. Translation gives CASSEDRDSTDT. The entire CDR3 reads CASSEDRDSTDTQYF.

Concerning this clone itself: The read ends 3 residues early relative to the CDR3; the germline J gene fills the gap. This chain links TRBV2 with TRBJ1-1; 7 nucleotides agree with TRBD1. Germline V gene lookup returns CDR1 SNHLY and CDR2 FYNNEI. The CDR3 contains 11 residues. The DNA read from the CDR3 is TGTGCCAGCATTGCGGGGACAGAG. This translates into CASIAGTE. The CDR3 in full is CASIAGTEAFF.

A word on this clone: The sequenced fragment ends 3 residues before the CDR3 boundary, so the rest is inferred from the germline J gene. The J gene is TRBJ2-1, the V gene TRBV20-1; 11 positions agree with TRBD1. The CDR3 covers 15 residues. With 2 bases clipped from V and 5 bases from J, the junction kept 5 bases outside the gene matches. Germline assignment: CDR1 DFQATT and CDR2 SNEGSKA (reference sequence). Here the CDR3 reads CSARTGTGGHNEQFF. CDR3 DNA, as far as it was read: TGCAGTGCTAGAACCGGGACAGGGGGACACAATGAG.

Incomplete CDR3 DNA: TGTGCCAGCTCTTGGACTAGCGGAAGCACAGATACG. Its translation: CASSWTSGSTDT. The full CDR3 reads CASSWTSGSTDTQYF. The chain links TRBV5-8 to TRBJ2-3; 10 bases align to TRBD2. From the germline J gene comes the end of the CDR3, since the read stops 3 residues before it. Per the germline V gene, CDR1 is SGHTS and CDR2 is YDEGEE. The CDR3 is made up of 15 amino acids. The trim removed 7 bases at V and 0 bases at J, leaving 5 bases unmatched.

Comment on this clone: The missing CDR3 end, 3 residues past where the read stops, is filled in from the germline J gene. The chain is built from TRBV4-1 and TRBJ2-5; 8 nucleotides agree with TRBD1. Germline lookup yields CDR1 MGHRA and CDR2 YSYEKL. Germline trimming cut 1 base from V and 5 bases from J; bases unmatched to any gene: 12. The CDR3 is 17 residues long. CDR3 region: CASSQGPSVGDRETQYF. The DNA read from the CDR3 is TGCGCCAGCAGCCAAGGTCCGAGTGTGGGGGACAGGGAGACC.

About this clone: The CDR3 goes on 3 residues after the read ends, and that part is filled in from the germline J gene. The gene calls are TRBV2 and TRBJ2-7; weak D call: TRBD1 (5 bases). Germline lookup yields CDR1 SNHLY and CDR2 FYNNEI. This CDR3 has 12 residues. Trimming took 6 bases from V and 4 from J, leaving 10 bases between them. The DNA read from the CDR3 is TGTGCCAGCAGCGCGACAGCTTACGAG. Residues: CASSATAYE. The complete CDR3 protein is CASSATAYEQYF.